The clone carrying this T cell receptor (beta chain) was seen only once. The antigen is unknown. Clones were sequenced by immunoSEQ multiplex PCR, and TCRdb holds only the in-frame ones, with some missing. This sample has roughly 120,000 clones; roughly 91% occur once, and the top ten carry roughly 3.8%. The CDR3 extends over 12 amino acids. The V end lost 8 bases, the J end lost 2 bases, and 10 bases lay between the germline ends. CDR1 MDHEN and CDR2 SYDVKM come from the germline V gene. These data originate in a study of T cell responses to AZD1222 COVID-19 vaccine. The study's findings and limits: Repertoires in all cases were sampled only once the peak T cell response had passed.

The sequencing here drew on peripheral blood, taken 28 days after the second AZD1222 dose. J is TRBJ2-7 and V is TRBV28; D remains ambiguous. This sequence originates from an adult who received the AZD1222 COVID-19 vaccine. For the CDR3, the DNA is TGTGCCAGCCTGACAACCCCCTACGAGCAGTACTTC. This gives the protein CASLTTPYEQYF.